Presented here are 12 T cell receptor beta chains from one specimen sequenced in a study of T cell repertoires in aging, cancer and after chemotherapy. Rearranged V-D-J TRB sequences were amplified with a mixed TRB-A/B primer pool. TCRdb re-called the multiplex PCR reads with MiXCR, one entry per CDR3 protein. The table includes about 1,500 distinct CDR3 sequences, about 50% detected once. The template was genomic DNA from peripheral blood, not RNA. The specimen was blood. The source is a human donor with a blood cancer.

This chain joins TRBV6-1 and TRBJ2-5, with a tentative D call TRBD1 (5 bases). The CDR3 has 15 residues. The V and J ends lost 4 bases and 5 bases respectively, with 17 bases between them. Germline V gene lookup returns CDR1 MNHNS and CDR2 SASEGT. The CDR3 DNA reads TGTGCCAGCAGTGGACGACAGCAGTCGTGGGAGACCCAGTACTTC. It codes for CASSGRQQSWETQYF.

J is TRBJ2-1 and V is TRBV30, with a possible D match to TRBD1 (5 bases). Trimming shortened V by 2 bases and J by 8 bases, and 10 bases separated the two germline ends. The germline gives CDR1 GTSNPN, CDR2 SVGIG (reference sequence). The CDR3 length is 12 residues. The CDR3 loop reads CAWSKQVDEQFF. CDR3 in DNA: TGTGCCTGGAGTAAACAGGTAGATGAGCAGTTCTTC. Variable domain in full (rest from reference TRBV30 and TRBJ2-1): SQTIHQWPATLVQPVGSPLSLECTVEGTSNPNLYWYRQAAGRGLQLLFYSVGIGQISSEVPQNLSASRPQDRQFILSSKKLLLSDSGFYLCAWSKQVDEQFFGPGTRLTVL.

The chain employs TRBV6-2 or TRBV6-3 and TRBJ2-2, with 9 bases lining up with TRBD2. The CDR3 runs to 15 residues. Germline V CDR1 and CDR2: MNHEY, SVGEGT. J gave up 0 bases and V 8 bases, and 4 bases lay outside the gene matches. CDR3 loop: CASALAGPNTGELFF. The CDR3, as DNA: TGTGCCAGCGCGCTAGCGGGGCCGAACACCGGGGAGCTGTTTTTT.

This clonotype is deemed medium-sized. The rearrangement links TRBV20-1 to TRBJ2-7; D is perhaps TRBD2 (6 bases). This CDR3 contains 14 residues. Germline V gene data show CDR1 as DFQATT and CDR2 as SNEGSKA (reference sequence). V was clipped by 2 bases and J by 0 bases, with 11 bases between them. CDR3: CSARLEGASYEQYF. The DNA of the CDR3 is TGCAGTGCTAGACTGGAGGGCGCCTCCTACGAGCAGTACTTC.

The genes are TRBV19 and TRBJ2-2; possible D gene TRBD1, 6 bases. CDR1 is LNHDA and CDR2 is SQIVND in the germline V gene (reference sequence). CDR3 size: 16 residues. V shed 6 bases and J shed 4 bases, with 18 bases lying between them. In DNA, the CDR3 is TGTGCCAGTAGCCTTCAGGGACAAAGGGGCACCGGGGAGCTGTTTTTT. As protein: CASSLQGQRGTGELFF.

The chain recombines TRBV4-1 with TRBJ1-1; TRBD1 matches at 8 bases. The CDR3 covers 16 residues. CDR1 MGHRA and CDR2 YSYEKL come from the germline V gene. Unmatched junction bases numbered 9, after V lost 0 bases and J lost 6 bases. CDR3 coding DNA: TGCGCCAGCAGCCAAGATCTTGGACAGGGAAGGTCTGAAGCTTTCTTT. This encodes CASSQDLGQGRSEAFF.

The V and J genes are TRBV5-6 and TRBJ2-2; tentatively, D is TRBD2 (7 bases). Between the trimmed V and J ends, which lost 4 bases and 6 bases, there was a span of 22 bases. CDR1 is SGHDT, CDR2 YYEEEE, per germline. The CDR3 covers 17 residues. CDR3 region: CASSPPGGRKESGELFF. The CDR3 DNA is TGTGCCAGCAGCCCGCCGGGGGGCCGGAAGGAGTCCGGGGAGCTGTTTTTT.

The chain has TRBV15 and TRBJ2-1; 10 nucleotides agree with TRBD2. Germline V gene data show CDR1 as LNHNV and CDR2 as YYDKDF (reference sequence). The V and J ends lost 3 bases and 6 bases, in that order; junction bases with no gene match: 8. The CDR3 contains 16 residues. CDR3 in amino acids: CATSRLAGGSVNEQFF. CDR3 in DNA: TGTGCCACCAGCAGGTTAGCGGGGGGATCTGTCAATGAGCAGTTCTTC. The full variable domain, in which reference TRBV15 and TRBJ2-1 provide the parts outside the CDR3, is DAMVIQNPRYQVTQFGKPVTLSCSQTLNHNVMYWYQQKSSQAPKLLFHYYDKDFNNEADTPDNFQSRRPNTSFCFLDIRSPGLGDTAMYLCATSRLAGGSVNEQFFGPGTRLTVL.

J is TRBJ2-7 and V is TRBV5-5, with D perhaps assigned TRBD1 or TRBD2 (5 bases each). CDR1 and CDR2 from the germline V gene are SGHKS and YYEKEE (reference sequence). Deletions cut 6 bases from V and 2 bases from J, with 21 bases between. CDR3 length: 16 residues. Here the CDR3 reads CASNRELDSVTYEQYF. Written as DNA, the CDR3 is TGTGCCAGCAATCGCGAACTAGACAGTGTTACCTACGAGCAGTACTTC.

The chain carries TRBV7-2 and TRBJ2-3, with 10 nucleotides matching TRBD1. V was clipped by 1 base and J by 4 bases; unmatched bases: 5. The CDR3 is 16 amino acids. Germline V CDR1 and CDR2: SGHTA, FQGNSA. CDR3: CASSLVGTGVADTQYF. CDR3 sequence (DNA): TGTGCCAGCAGCTTAGTTGGGACAGGGGTCGCAGATACGCAGTATTTT.

This clonotype is termed medium-sized. The chain couples TRBV19 to TRBJ1-5, with D unresolved. The CDR3 spans 13 residues. CDR1 is LNHDA, CDR2 SQIVND, per germline (reference sequence). V lost 5 bases and J 1 base, leaving 6 bases between the germline ends. The CDR3 region has the DNA TGTGCCAGTAGTGTACAAAGCAATCAGCCCCAGCATTTT. Translating gives CASSVQSNQPQHF.

This clonotype has just a few counts. The V and J genes are TRBV30 and TRBJ1-2; 10 nucleotides match TRBD1. J gave up 5 bases and V 0 bases, and 9 bases lay outside the gene matches. The CDR3 extends over 16 amino acids. Germline CDR1 is GTSNPN and CDR2 is SVGIG (reference sequence). CDR3 coding DNA: TGTGCCTGGAGTGTAGGAGACAGGGGGCAGGGATATGGCTACACCTTC. Amino acids: CAWSVGDRGQGYGYTF.